The T cell receptor (beta chain) described here comes from a study of T cell repertoires in cytomegalovirus infection. Study background: Based on public TCR beta signatures, there were indications of CMV infection and of a matching HLA type. Whole-study results and caveats: Dominating the ex vivo response were HLA-C-restricted CMV-specific TCR beta clonotypes. Carriers of CMV plus the relevant HLA were identified by cumulative public TCR beta family frequency.

TCRdb processed the reads anew with MiXCR; each CDR3 protein has one entry. The sample carries approximately 200,000 distinct CDR3 sequences, under 25% recorded once. The CDR3 contains 14 residues. Germline CDR1 reads SEHNR; CDR2 reads FQNEAQ (reference sequence). Details on this clonotype: Its antigen is undetermined. The junction does not match germline at one end; this may be a read error.

The receptor's source is a human donor in good health (CMV status not recorded). Some clones in this sample may be carry-over from other donors' samples. The rearrangement uses TRBV7-9 and TRBJ2-5; a possible D gene is TRBD1 (6 bases). Sample: CD8+ T cells from PBMCs. The CDR3 bases are TGTGTCAGCAGCTTTGCAGGGGCTCAAGAGACCCAGTACTTC. Its protein is CVSSFAGAQETQYF.